This T cell receptor (beta chain) was recovered during a study of shared clonotypes between healthy human individuals. Study background: The donor pool was made up of a couple of women and a few men aged 18 to 49. Each donor contributed plates that comprised three CD4 naive, three CD4 memory, two CD8 naive and one CD8 memory. Study conclusions and caveats: Clonotypes not shared had lower generation probabilities than those common to all four donors.

Comments on this clone: Its antigen is not identified.

CDR3 length: 14 residues. The V gene's germline CDR1 is SGHAT and CDR2 FQNNGV. V lost 1 base and J lost 4, with 10 bases in between. Generated by immunoSEQ multiplex PCR, the TCRdb table keeps only in-frame clones and is missing some. The sample lists 1 million to 1.2 million clones; approximately 75% were seen once. The chain is built from TRBV11-2 and TRBJ1-1; D is perhaps TRBD1 (5 bases). The sequence was obtained from a man aged 18 to 29 in good health. Some clones in this sample may be carry-over from other donors' samples. Source material: memory CD4+ T cells from PBMCs. Subset: CD45RA-negative fraction. The CDR3 sequence: CASSLGAGSTEAFF. For the CDR3, the DNA is TGTGCCAGCAGCTTAGGTGCAGGGAGCACTGAAGCTTTCTTT.